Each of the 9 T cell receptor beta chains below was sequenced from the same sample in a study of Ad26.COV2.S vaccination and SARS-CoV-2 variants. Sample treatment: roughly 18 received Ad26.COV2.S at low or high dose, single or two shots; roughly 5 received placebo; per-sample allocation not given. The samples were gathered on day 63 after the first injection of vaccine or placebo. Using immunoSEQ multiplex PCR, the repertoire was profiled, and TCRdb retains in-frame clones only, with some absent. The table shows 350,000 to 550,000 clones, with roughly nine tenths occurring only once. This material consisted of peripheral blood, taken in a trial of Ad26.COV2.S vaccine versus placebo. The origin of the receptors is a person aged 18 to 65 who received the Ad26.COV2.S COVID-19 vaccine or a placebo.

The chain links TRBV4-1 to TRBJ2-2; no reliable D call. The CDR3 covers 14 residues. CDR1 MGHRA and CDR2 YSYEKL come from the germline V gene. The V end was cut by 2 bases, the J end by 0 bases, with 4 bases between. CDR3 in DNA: TGCGCCAGCAGCCAACAGCCGAACACCGGGGAGCTGTTTTTT. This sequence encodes CASSQQPNTGELFF.

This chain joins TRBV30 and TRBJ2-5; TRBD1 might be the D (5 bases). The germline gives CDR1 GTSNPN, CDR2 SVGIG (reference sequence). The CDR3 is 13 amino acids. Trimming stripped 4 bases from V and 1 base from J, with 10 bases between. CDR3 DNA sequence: TGTGCCTGGAAGGGTAGGGGCCAAGAGACCCAGTACTTC. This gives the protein CAWKGRGQETQYF.

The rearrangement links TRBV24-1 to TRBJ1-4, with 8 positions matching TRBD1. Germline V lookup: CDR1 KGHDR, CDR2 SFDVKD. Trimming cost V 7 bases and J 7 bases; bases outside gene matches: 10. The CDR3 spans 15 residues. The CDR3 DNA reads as TGTGCCACCAGCGATCCTCAGGGGGCAGGTGAAAAACTGTTTTTT. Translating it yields CATSDPQGAGEKLFF.

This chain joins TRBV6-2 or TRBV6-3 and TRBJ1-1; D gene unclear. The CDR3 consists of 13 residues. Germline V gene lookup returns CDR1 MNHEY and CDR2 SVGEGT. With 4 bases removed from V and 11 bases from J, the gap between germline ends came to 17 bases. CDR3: CASSSPNMLVAFF. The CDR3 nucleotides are TGTGCCAGCAGTTCCCCCAATATGTTGGTGGCTTTCTTT.

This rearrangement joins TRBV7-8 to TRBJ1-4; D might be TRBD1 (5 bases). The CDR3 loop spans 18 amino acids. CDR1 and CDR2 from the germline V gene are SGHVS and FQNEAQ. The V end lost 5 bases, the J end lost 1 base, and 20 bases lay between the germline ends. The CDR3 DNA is TGTGCCAGCAGCCCTGGGGGGAGGGGAGAGGAAACTAATGAAAAACTGTTTTTT. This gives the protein CASSPGGRGEETNEKLFF.

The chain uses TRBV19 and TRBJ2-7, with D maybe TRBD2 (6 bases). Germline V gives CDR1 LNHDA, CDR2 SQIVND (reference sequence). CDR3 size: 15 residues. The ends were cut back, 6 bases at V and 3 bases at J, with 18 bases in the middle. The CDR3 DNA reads TGTGCCAGTAGCACGTTTTGGACGGAGGGCTACGAGCAGTACTTC. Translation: CASSTFWTEGYEQYF.

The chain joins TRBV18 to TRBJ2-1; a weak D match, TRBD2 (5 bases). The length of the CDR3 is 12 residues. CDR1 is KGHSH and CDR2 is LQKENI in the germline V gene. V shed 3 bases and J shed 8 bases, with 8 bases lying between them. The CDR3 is CASSPAGDEQFF. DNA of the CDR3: TGTGCCAGCTCACCGGCCGGGGATGAGCAGTTCTTC. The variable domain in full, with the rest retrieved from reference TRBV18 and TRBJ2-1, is NAGVMQNPRHLVRRRGQEARLRCSPMKGHSHVYWYRQLPEEGLKFMVYLQKENIIDESGMPKERFSAEFPKEGPSILRIQQVVRGDSAAYFCASSPAGDEQFFGPGTRLTVL.

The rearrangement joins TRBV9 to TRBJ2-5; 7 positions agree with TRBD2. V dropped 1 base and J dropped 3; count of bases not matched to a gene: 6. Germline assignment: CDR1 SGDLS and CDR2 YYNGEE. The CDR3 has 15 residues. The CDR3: CASSVFSRGEETQYF. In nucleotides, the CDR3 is TGTGCCAGCAGCGTATTCTCTCGGGGGGAAGAGACCCAGTACTTC.

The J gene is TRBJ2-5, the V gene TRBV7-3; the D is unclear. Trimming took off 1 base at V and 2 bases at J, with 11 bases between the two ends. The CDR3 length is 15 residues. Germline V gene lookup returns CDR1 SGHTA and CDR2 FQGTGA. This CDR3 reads CASSLSGSSQETQYF. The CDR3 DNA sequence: TGTGCCAGCAGCTTAAGCGGCAGCTCGCAAGAGACCCAGTACTTC.